This note documents a single T cell receptor beta chain sequence. The data belong to a study of cytomegalovirus exposure and HLA in healthy donors. With 60 Vbeta and 13 Jbeta primers, the PCR was carried out. Profiled with immunoSEQ multiplex PCR; TCRdb holds only in-frame clones, not every one. The table records 150,000 to 200,000 clones, around 81% of them present only once. This TCR derives from a man aged 35-49 years in good health and CMV-seronegative. The sample was PBMCs.

The DNA for the CDR3 is TGTGCCAGCAGTCGGGACAGGGGCGACGAGCAGTACTTC. It encodes CASSRDRGDEQYF. The V and J genes are TRBV6-4 and TRBJ2-7, with 10 positions matching TRBD1. In germline, CDR1 is MRHNA, CDR2 SNTAGT. The CDR3 runs 13 residues. V trimming: 5 bases; J trimming: 5 bases; junction bases outside the gene matches: 3.